The 21 T cell receptor beta chains listed next were all sequenced from one sample in a study of cytomegalovirus exposure and HLA in healthy donors. Produced via immunoSEQ multiplex PCR; TCRdb's table is partial and in-frame only. Among roughly 150,000 clones listed, under 90% were seen once. The sequenced sample was PBMCs. Source of these receptors: a woman younger than 30 in good health and CMV-seropositive.

The rearrangement joins TRBV4-2 to TRBJ2-1; 10 bases map to TRBD1. Germline CDR1 reads LGHNA; CDR2 reads YNFKEQ. The CDR3 spans 13 residues. J lost 15 bases, V lost 1 base, and 6 bases had no gene match. CDR3 DNA sequence: TGTGCCAGCAGCCAAGGACAGGACAGGGGGGTGTTCTTC. Residues: CASSQGQDRGVFF.

This chain connects TRBV4-3 to TRBJ1-2; D is undetermined. The CDR3 is 13 amino acids. Germline V gene sequence: CDR1 LGHNA, CDR2 YSLEER. Trimming removed 0 bases at V and 4 bases at J, with 6 bases between. The CDR3 here is CASSQESFYGYTF. CDR3 sequence (DNA): TGCGCCAGCAGCCAAGAATCTTTCTATGGCTACACCTTC.

In DNA form, the CDR3 reads TGTGCCAGCAGTGTGACAGGGGCAAATGAGCAGTTCTTC. As protein: CASSVTGANEQFF. This sequence joins TRBV6-4 and TRBJ2-1; 8 positions match TRBD1. Germline CDR1 and CDR2: MRHNA and SNTAGT. This CDR3 contains 13 residues. The junction had 3 bases not matched to a gene; V was cut back by 4 bases and J by 7 bases.

The V gene is TRBV10-3, the J gene TRBJ2-2; maybe TRBD2 (5 bases). The V and J ends lost 3 bases and 5 bases respectively, with 13 bases between them. Germline V gene lookup returns CDR1 ENHRY and CDR2 SYGVKD. The CDR3 is 15 residues long. As DNA, the CDR3 is TGTGCCATCAGTGAATCGGGGAGTGGTACCGGGGAGCTGTTTTTT. This codes for CAISESGSGTGELFF.

The chain carries TRBV27 and TRBJ2-7; 9 bases map to TRBD1. The V segment lost 3 bases and the J segment 4 bases; nucleotides outside the gene matches: 1. The CDR3 covers 13 residues. Germline CDR1 is MNHEY and CDR2 is SMNVEV (reference sequence). CDR3 coding DNA: TGTGCCAGCAGTTTTGACAGGGGGTACGAGCAGTACTTC. It is translated as CASSFDRGYEQYF.

This chain connects TRBV6-1 to TRBJ1-1; D gene unclear. The CDR3 contains 12 residues. Between the trimmed V and J ends, which lost 6 bases and 1 base, there was a span of 6 bases. Germline V CDR1 and CDR2: MNHNS, SASEGT. The CDR3 nucleotides are TGTGCCAGCAGCACAAGGAACACTGAAGCTTTCTTT. Residues: CASSTRNTEAFF.

The chain recombines TRBV6-1 with TRBJ2-7, with a tentative D call TRBD1 (6 bases). V was shortened by 5 bases and J by 1 base, with 12 bases between the two germline ends. CDR1 is MNHNS, CDR2 SASEGT, per germline. There are 14 residues in the CDR3. The CDR3 coding sequence is TGTGCCAGCAGTTTGGGGGCGCAATCCTACGAGCAGTACTTC. Translated, it gives CASSLGAQSYEQYF.

This clone was seen just once. The chain carries TRBV4-3 and TRBJ2-5; D remains unclear. This CDR3 has 15 amino acids. V lost 0 bases to trimming and J lost 4 bases, with 12 bases between them. Germline V gene lookup returns CDR1 LGHNA and CDR2 YSLEER. CDR3 sequence reads: CASSQELPTIETQYF. The CDR3 bases are TGCGCCAGCAGCCAAGAATTGCCAACTATAGAGACCCAGTACTTC.

This clone was observed many times. V usage is TRBV14 and J usage is TRBJ2-5, with D unresolved. The germline gives CDR1 SGHDN, CDR2 FVKESK. The CDR3 extends over 15 amino acids. V was pared by 3 bases and J by 0 bases, with 11 bases between. This CDR3 is CASSQWPRNQETQYF. The CDR3 DNA is TGTGCCAGCAGCCAGTGGCCGCGGAACCAAGAGACCCAGTACTTC. The entire variable domain, with the rest obtained from reference TRBV14 and TRBJ2-5, is as follows: EAGVTQFPSHSVIEKGQTVTLRCDPISGHDNLYWYRRVMGKEIKFLLHFVKESKQDESGMPNNRFLAERTGGTYSTLKVQPAELEDSGVYFCASSQWPRNQETQYFGPGTRLLVL.

V usage is TRBV19 and J usage is TRBJ1-2; D unresolved. Germline CDR1 and CDR2: LNHDA and SQIVND (reference sequence). This CDR3 is 14 amino acids long. The V and J ends lost 3 bases and 1 base respectively, with 9 bases between them. For the CDR3, the DNA is TGTGCCAGTAGTATCATCCAGAATAACTATGGCTACACCTTC. Residues: CASSIIQNNYGYTF.

V gene TRBV15 combines with J gene TRBJ2-1; no reliable D call. The CDR3 totals 12 residues. The germline V gene has CDR1 LNHNV and CDR2 YYDKDF (reference sequence). Trimming shortened V by 4 bases and J by 8 bases, and 9 bases separated the two germline ends. Here the CDR3 DNA reads TGTGCCACCAGCATCCGACGGGATGAGCAGTTCTTC. Its translation is CATSIRRDEQFF.

The J gene is TRBJ1-1, the V gene TRBV11-3; D is undetermined. The CDR3 sequence is 16 residues long. Germline V gives CDR1 SGHNT, CDR2 YENEEA. V lost 5 bases and J 1 base, leaving 17 bases between the germline ends. CDR3 in DNA: TGTGCCAGCAGCCCCATAAGCGAGGGTTCGAACACTGAAGCTTTCTTT. Encoded protein: CASSPISEGSNTEAFF.

This clone was observed a few times. The chain joins TRBV29-1 to TRBJ1-2; no clear D gene. V lost 0 bases, J lost 7 bases, and 9 bases lay in between. This CDR3 contains 12 residues. CDR1 is SQVTM and CDR2 is ANQGSEA in the germline V gene. For the CDR3, the DNA is TGCAGCGTTGAAGACTCGGGTTTTGGCTACACCTTC. Translated: CSVEDSGFGYTF.

This sequence joins TRBV30 and TRBJ1-4; 7 bases map to TRBD1. The CDR3 is 14 amino acids. Per the germline V gene, CDR1 is GTSNPN and CDR2 is SVGIG (reference sequence). Trimming cost V 3 bases and J 4 bases; bases outside gene matches: 5. CDR3 sequence reads: CAWRPGQFNEKLFF. As DNA, the CDR3 is TGTGCCTGGAGACCGGGACAGTTTAATGAAAAACTGTTTTTT.

The V and J genes are TRBV11-3 and TRBJ2-5, with 7 bases aligning to TRBD2. The CDR3 spans 18 residues. Trimming took 1 base from V and 2 from J; bases not matched to a gene: 13. CDR1 is SGHNT and CDR2 is YENEEA in the germline V gene. This CDR3 reads CASSLVYSREGSQETQYF. Here the CDR3 DNA reads TGTGCCAGCAGCTTAGTATATAGCAGGGAGGGGAGTCAAGAGACCCAGTACTTC.

In this sample, this clone turned up once. The chain uses TRBV11-2 and TRBJ2-6; 9 bases fit TRBD1. Germline loops: CDR1 SGHAT, CDR2 FQNNGV. This CDR3 region has 17 residues. V was clipped by 7 bases and J by 2 bases; unmatched bases: 9. Here the CDR3 reads CASTPTGGLTGANVLTF. The CDR3 region has the DNA TGTGCCAGCACCCCGACAGGGGGATTGACTGGGGCCAACGTCCTGACTTTC.

This clone was seen more than once but under ten times. The CDR3 coding sequence is TGTGCCAGTGCGCTAGAAGCCTTGAACACTGAAGCTTTCTTT. As protein: CASALEALNTEAFF. The chain uses TRBV19 and TRBJ1-1, with D hard to call. The germline V and J ends were trimmed by 8 bases and 0 bases, with 13 bases remaining between them. In germline, CDR1 is LNHDA, CDR2 SQIVND (reference sequence). The CDR3 is made up of 14 amino acids. The entire variable domain, with the rest obtained from reference TRBV19 and TRBJ1-1, is as follows: DGGITQSPKYLFRKEGQNVTLSCEQNLNHDAMYWYRQDPGQGLRLIYYSQIVNDFQKGDIAEGYSVSREKKESFPLTVTSAQKNPTAFYLCASALEALNTEAFFGQGTRLTVV.

The count of this clone is one. This chain joins TRBV30 and TRBJ1-5; 9 bases are a match to TRBD1. V lost 5 bases and J lost 6; bases outside the gene matches: 8. Germline CDR1 and CDR2: GTSNPN and SVGIG (reference sequence). The length of the CDR3 is 14 residues. In DNA form, the CDR3 reads TGTGCCTGGTCTGGCGGGACAGGGTTTCAGCCCCAGCATTTT. It translates to CAWSGGTGFQPQHF.

J is TRBJ2-7 and V is TRBV19; D possibly corresponds to TRBD2 (6 bases). CDR1 and CDR2 from the germline V gene are LNHDA and SQIVND (reference sequence). The CDR3 spans 13 residues. Trimming took 1 base from V and 4 from J, leaving 8 bases between them. The DNA of the CDR3 is TGTGCCAGTAGTATAGCGGGAGAATACGAGCAGTACTTC. This translates into CASSIAGEYEQYF.

J is TRBJ2-7 and V is TRBV5-4, with a possible D match to TRBD2 (5 bases). Germline values: CDR1 SGHNT, CDR2 YYREEE (reference sequence). This CDR3 contains 12 residues. Trimming stripped 4 bases from V and 5 bases from J, with 10 bases between. DNA of the CDR3: TGTGCCAGCAGCACCGGAGGTAACGAGCAGTACTTC. It specifies CASSTGGNEQYF. The whole variable domain, filled in from reference TRBV5-4 and TRBJ2-7, reads ETGVTQSPTHLIKTRGQQVTLRCSSQSGHNTVSWYQQALGQGPQFIFQYYREEENGRGNFPPRFSGLQFPNYSSELNVNALELDDSALYLCASSTGGNEQYFGPGTRLTVT.

The chain joins TRBV28 to TRBJ1-4, with TRBD1 matching 9 bases. The CDR3 is 14 amino acids. The germline CDR1 and CDR2 sequences are MDHEN and SYDVKM. V lost 5 bases, J lost 7 bases, and 5 bases stayed unmatched. CDR3 DNA sequence: TGTGCCAGCAGTACCACAGGGGGCTCTGAAAAACTGTTTTTT. Amino acid sequence: CASSTTGGSEKLFF.